This T cell receptor beta chain was sequenced in a study of control samples from healthy donors and cancer patients. Clones were sequenced by immunoSEQ multiplex PCR, and TCRdb holds only the in-frame ones, with some missing. This table holds approximately 150,000 clones, about 90% found once. The CDR3 is made up of 15 amino acids. V was trimmed by 9 bases and J by 0 bases, leaving 14 bases between them. Looked up from germline, CDR1 is KGHDR and CDR2 is SFDVKD. Specimen: blood. The TCR comes from a man aged 18 to 35 in good health. This rearrangement joins TRBV24-1 to TRBJ2-1; D is perhaps TRBD2 (5 bases). Here the CDR3 reads CATSRSEGSYNEQFF. The DNA of the CDR3 is TGTGCCACCTCTAGGAGTGAGGGCTCCTACAATGAGCAGTTCTTC.